Presented here are 5 T cell receptor beta chains from one specimen sequenced in a study of T cell responses to AZD1222 COVID-19 vaccine. The protocol was immunoSEQ multiplex PCR, while the TCRdb copy is restricted to in-frame clones and leaves out a portion. Found here are roughly 120,000 clones, 85% to 95% of them singletons; the top ten hold approximately 3.1%. Sequencing used peripheral blood, obtained on day 0 of AZD1222 vaccination. Source of these receptors: an adult in good health.

V gene TRBV9 combines with J gene TRBJ1-3; no clear D. The CDR3 is made up of 14 amino acids. Deletions cut 0 bases from V and 4 bases from J, with 8 bases between. Germline CDR1 SGDLS, CDR2 YYNGEE. The CDR3 coding sequence is TGTGCCAGCAGCGTAGGAGGACTGGGAAACACCATATATTTT. Amino acids: CASSVGGLGNTIYF.

The rearrangement joins TRBV2 to TRBJ2-7; D may be TRBD1 or TRBD2 (6 bases each). Germline CDR1 and CDR2: SNHLY and FYNNEI. Between the trimmed V and J ends, which lost 0 bases and 3 bases, there was a span of 15 bases. The CDR3 totals 16 residues. This CDR3 reads CASSEAAQGLLYEQYF. The CDR3 DNA is TGTGCCAGCAGTGAAGCGGCACAGGGACTTCTCTACGAGCAGTACTTC.

The rearrangement links TRBV5-4 to TRBJ2-2; D is unclear. The CDR3 runs 18 residues. The germline V and J ends were trimmed by 4 bases and 0 bases, with 19 bases remaining between them. Germline V gene sequence: CDR1 SGHNT, CDR2 YYREEE (reference sequence). The CDR3 here is CASSTRQGSKANTGELFF. CDR3 in DNA: TGTGCCAGCAGCACGAGACAAGGATCCAAGGCGAACACCGGGGAGCTGTTTTTT.

The gene calls are TRBV9 and TRBJ2-3, with TRBD2 matching 12 bases. V trimming: 3 bases; J trimming: 5 bases; junction bases outside the gene matches: 7. CDR3 length equals 16 residues. CDR1 SGDLS and CDR2 YYNGEE come from the germline V gene. CDR3 residues: CASSGLLAGGRDTQYF. CDR3 bases: TGTGCCAGCAGCGGACTTCTAGCGGGAGGGAGAGATACGCAGTATTTT. Looking up the rest from reference TRBV9 and TRBJ2-3 gives the full variable domain: DSGVTQTPKHLITATGQRVTLRCSPRSGDLSVYWYQQSLDQGLQFLIQYYNGEERAKGNILERFSAQQFPDLHSELNLSSLELGDSALYFCASSGLLAGGRDTQYFGPGTRLTVL.

The chain employs TRBV29-1 and TRBJ2-3; TRBD2 matches at 7 bases. CDR1 SQVTM and CDR2 ANQGSEA come from the germline V gene. V shed 0 bases and J 3 bases; nucleotides not matched to a gene: 6. This CDR3 comprises 15 residues. The DNA for the CDR3 is TGCAGCGTTGAAGATAGGACTAGGAGGACAGATACGCAGTATTTT. Protein product: CSVEDRTRRTDTQYF.